A single sample gave rise to the 10 T cell receptor beta chains below, sequenced in a study of OX40 agonist ivuxolimab in advanced cancers. This table comes from immunoSEQ multiplex PCR, and its TCRdb copy is limited to in-frame clones, with some not included. The sample consists of some 25,000 clones, around 85% of them appearing once. Sequencing used CD4+ or CD8+ T cells sorted from blood, obtained in a trial of the OX40 agonist ivuxolimab. These receptors originate from an adult with an advanced solid tumor such as melanoma, head and neck, liver or kidney cancer.

The rearrangement links TRBV4-1 to TRBJ2-7; 10 bases agree with TRBD2. Germline CDR1 MGHRA, CDR2 YSYEKL. This CDR3 is built from 18 residues. V lost 1 base to trimming and J lost 4 bases; unmatched junction nucleotides: 13. The CDR3 sequence: CASSQGFSSGGAIYEQYF. The CDR3 DNA is TGCGCCAGCAGCCAAGGGTTCTCAAGCGGGGGGGCCATATACGAGCAGTACTTC.

J is TRBJ2-3 and V is TRBV6-4, with TRBD2 identical over 9 bases. With V trimmed by 8 bases and J by 2 bases, 5 bases remained unmatched. Germline V gene lookup returns CDR1 MRHNA and CDR2 SNTAGT. This CDR3 comprises 14 residues. The CDR3, as DNA: TGTGCCAGCGGACGCGGGGGGGACACAGATACGCAGTATTTT. As protein: CASGRGGDTDTQYF.

This chain joins TRBV27 and TRBJ2-1, with 8 bases fitting TRBD2. V gave up 0 bases and J gave up 7 bases; unmatched junction bases: 8. The CDR3 is 16 amino acids. Per germline, CDR1 MNHEY and CDR2 SMNVEV (reference sequence). CDR3 nucleotides: TGTGCCAGCAGTTTATCTGCCGGGGGGGCCGGTAATGAGCAGTTCTTC. It codes for CASSLSAGGAGNEQFF.

This chain joins TRBV4-2 and TRBJ2-7; weak D call: TRBD2 (5 bases). Looked up from germline, CDR1 is LGHNA and CDR2 is YNFKEQ. V was clipped by 0 bases and J by 1 base, with 7 bases between them. CDR3 length: 14 amino acids. Here the CDR3 DNA reads TGTGCCAGCAGCCAAGAGAGGGCTTCCTACGAGCAGTACTTC. This translates into CASSQERASYEQYF.

J is TRBJ2-3 and V is TRBV15, with TRBD1 matching over 7 bases. With V trimmed by 3 bases and J by 0 bases, 6 bases remained unmatched. This CDR3 region has 16 residues. The germline V gene encodes CDR1 LNHNV and CDR2 YYDKDF (reference sequence). The CDR3 reads CATSRTGYRSTDTQYF. The CDR3 bases are TGTGCCACCAGCAGGACAGGGTACCGTAGCACAGATACGCAGTATTTT.

This rearrangement joins TRBV18 to TRBJ2-2, with D possibly being TRBD1 (5 bases). Germline V gene sequence: CDR1 KGHSH, CDR2 LQKENI. V lost 2 bases to trimming and J lost 4 bases, with 11 bases between them. CDR3 length: 15 amino acids. As DNA, the CDR3 is TGTGCCAGCTCACCATCGAAAGGGGCCACCGGGGAGCTGTTTTTT. As protein: CASSPSKGATGELFF.

The rearrangement links TRBV29-1 to TRBJ2-7; 9 bases are a match to TRBD1. V gave up 5 bases and J gave up 4 bases; unmatched junction bases: 3. The length of the CDR3 is 12 residues. The germline gives CDR1 SQVTM, CDR2 ANQGSEA. CDR3 DNA: TGCAGCGTTCCCGGACAGGGGTACGAGCAGTACTTC. Its translation: CSVPGQGYEQYF.

This clone was counted a single time. V gene TRBV5-1 combines with J gene TRBJ1-1; D is undetermined. Deletions cut 0 bases from V and 4 bases from J, with 10 bases between. Germline V CDR1 and CDR2: SGHRS, YFSETQ. The CDR3 spans 14 residues. This chain's CDR3 is CASSLAPGFTEAFF. The CDR3 coding sequence is TGCGCCAGCAGCTTGGCCCCGGGTTTCACTGAAGCTTTCTTT.

The rearrangement uses TRBV7-2 and TRBJ2-1, with D hard to call. The length of the CDR3 is 14 residues. The V end lost 0 bases, the J end lost 2 bases, and 5 bases lay between the germline ends. Germline V CDR1 and CDR2: SGHTA, FQGNSA. CDR3 sequence reads: CASSLAGPYNEQFF. The CDR3 nucleotides read TGTGCCAGCAGCTTAGCAGGTCCCTACAATGAGCAGTTCTTC.

Note on this clone: The junction differs from germline at one of its ends, possibly a read error. In DNA form, the CDR3 reads TGTGCCAGTAGTGTAGACTATATCGGGATGGTCGAGCAGTACTTC. Translated: CASSVDYIGMVEQYF. J is TRBJ2-7 and V is TRBV19; possibly TRBD2 for D (5 bases). The CDR3 loop spans 15 amino acids. Per germline, CDR1 LNHDA and CDR2 SQIVND (reference sequence).